The source of this TCR beta chain is a study of OX40 agonist ivuxolimab in advanced cancers. The wider study: Every 2 weeks, patients got intravenous ivuxolimab at one of six dose levels (0.01-10 mg/kg). Findings and caveats of the study: Clonal expansion was seen in CD4+ and CD8+ blood T cells by week 6 at 0.1 to 3.0 mg/kg.

Comments on this clone: Its specificity is unknown. Relative to the germline gene, one junction end is altered; a read error may explain this.

Produced via immunoSEQ multiplex PCR; TCRdb's table is partial and in-frame only. The sample carries under 95,000 clones, about 85% recorded once. In germline, CDR1 is SSHAT, CDR2 FNYEAQ (reference sequence). This CDR3 comprises 14 residues. Prior autoimmune disease or systemic immunosuppression barred patients. The sequences come from CD4+ or CD8+ T cells sorted from blood, collected in a trial of the OX40 agonist ivuxolimab. This TCR was recovered from an adult with an advanced solid tumor such as melanoma, head and neck, liver or kidney cancer. The V call is TRBV7-7, the J call TRBJ2-7, with 13 bases matching TRBD2. The CDR3 loop reads CASSRLAGGYEQYF. The DNA of the CDR3 is TGTGCTAGCAGCCGACTAGCGGGAGGTTACGAGCAGTACTTC. Full variable domain (outside the CDR3, taken from reference TRBV7-7 and TRBJ2-7): GAGVSQSPRYKVTKRGQDVTLRCDPISSHATLYWYQQALGQGPEFLTYFNYEAQPDKSGLPSDRFSAERPEGSISTLTIQRTEQRDSAMYRCASSRLAGGYEQYFGPGTRLTVT.